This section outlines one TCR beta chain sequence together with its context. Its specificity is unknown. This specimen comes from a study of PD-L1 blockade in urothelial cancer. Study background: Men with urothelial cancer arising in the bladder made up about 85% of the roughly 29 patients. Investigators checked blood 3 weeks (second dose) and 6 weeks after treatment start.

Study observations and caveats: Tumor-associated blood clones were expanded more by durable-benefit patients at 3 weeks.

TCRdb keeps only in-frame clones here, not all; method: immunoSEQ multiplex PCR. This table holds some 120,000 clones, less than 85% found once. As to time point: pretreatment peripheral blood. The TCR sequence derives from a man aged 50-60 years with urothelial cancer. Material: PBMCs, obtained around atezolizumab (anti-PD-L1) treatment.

The CDR3 sequence is CASSLGGVNPYEQYF. In nucleotides, the CDR3 is TGTGCCAGCAGTTTAGGGGGGGTGAACCCCTACGAGCAGTACTTC. The rearrangement links TRBV28 to TRBJ2-7, with 7 bases aligning to TRBD2. From germline, CDR1 is MDHEN and CDR2 SYDVKM. This CDR3 has 15 amino acids. V lost 2 bases to trimming and J lost 2 bases; unmatched junction nucleotides: 6.